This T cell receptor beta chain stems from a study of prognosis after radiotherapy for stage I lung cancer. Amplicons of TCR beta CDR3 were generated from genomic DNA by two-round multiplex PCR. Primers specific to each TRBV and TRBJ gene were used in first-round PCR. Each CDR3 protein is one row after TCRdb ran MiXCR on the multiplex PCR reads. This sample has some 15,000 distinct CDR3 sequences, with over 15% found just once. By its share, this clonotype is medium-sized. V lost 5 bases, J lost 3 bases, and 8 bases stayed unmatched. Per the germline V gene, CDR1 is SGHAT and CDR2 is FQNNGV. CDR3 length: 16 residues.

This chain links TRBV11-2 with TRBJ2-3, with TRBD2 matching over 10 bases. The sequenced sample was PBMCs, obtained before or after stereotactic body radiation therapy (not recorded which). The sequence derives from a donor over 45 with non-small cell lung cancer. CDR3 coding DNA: TGTGCCAGCAGCGATTTAGCGGGAGGCGTAACAGATACGCAGTATTTT. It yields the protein CASSDLAGGVTDTQYF. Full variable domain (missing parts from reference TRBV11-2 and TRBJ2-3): EAGVAQSPRYKIIEKRQSVAFWCNPISGHATLYWYQQILGQGPKLLIQFQNNGVVDDSQLPKDRFSAERLKGVDSTLKIQPAKLEDSAVYLCASSDLAGGVTDTQYFGPGTRLTVL.